Listed here are 15 T cell receptor beta chains from one sample, sequenced in a study of blood T cell repertoires in COVID-19. Clones were read by immunoSEQ multiplex PCR, and TCRdb kept only the in-frame ones, dropping some. This sample has roughly 150,000 clones, with roughly 80% found just once. Specimen: peripheral blood. These receptors were taken from a woman older than 75 with acute or convalescent COVID-19.

This chain links TRBV11-1 with TRBJ2-7; TRBD2 might be the D (7 bases). This CDR3 has 15 residues. V was clipped by 5 bases and J by 6 bases, with 20 bases between them. Germline V gives CDR1 SGHAT, CDR2 FQDESV (reference sequence). CDR3 in amino acids: CASSLKVQGGFEQYF. Written as DNA, the CDR3 is TGTGCCAGCAGCCTCAAGGTACAGGGAGGGTTCGAGCAGTACTTC.

J is TRBJ1-2 and V is TRBV29-1; 9 bases agree with TRBD1. CDR3 length equals 13 residues. V was pared by 7 bases and J by 5 bases, with 8 bases of the junction left unmatched. The V gene's germline CDR1 is SQVTM and CDR2 ANQGSEA. CDR3 bases: TGCAGCGATACCCGGGGGACAGGGTATGGCTACACCTTC. Encoded protein: CSDTRGTGYGYTF. The full variable domain, completed using reference TRBV29-1 and TRBJ1-2, is SAVISQKPSRDICQRGTSLTIQCQVDSQVTMMFWYRQQPGQSLTLIATANQGSEATYESGFVIDKFPISRPNLTFSTLTVSNMSPEDSSIYLCSDTRGTGYGYTFGSGTRLTVV.

In regard to this clone: Other DNA sequences of this sample code for an identical CDR3. The chain employs TRBV4-2 and TRBJ2-7; 12 bases agree with TRBD2. The CDR3 is 16 residues long. Germline values: CDR1 LGHNA, CDR2 YNFKEQ. J gave up 2 bases and V 0 bases, and 2 bases lay outside the gene matches. The CDR3 DNA follows: TGTGCCAGCAGCCAAGACCTAGCGGGAGGGCCCTACGAGCAGTACTTC. Amino acid sequence: CASSQDLAGGPYEQYF.

This clone was detected only a few times. CDR3: CASSLDTGGSGNTIYF. Here the CDR3 DNA reads TGCGCCAGCAGCTTGGATACAGGGGGCTCTGGAAACACCATATATTTT. This chain connects TRBV5-1 to TRBJ1-3; 8 bases are a match to TRBD1. The CDR3 has 16 amino acids. In germline, CDR1 is SGHRS, CDR2 YFSETQ. The trim removed 0 bases at V and 0 bases at J, leaving 2 bases unmatched.

The J gene is TRBJ2-2, the V gene TRBV5-5, with TRBD2 identical over 9 bases. CDR1 SGHKS and CDR2 YYEKEE come from the germline V gene (reference sequence). The CDR3 has 19 amino acids. V lost 3 bases and J lost 5; bases outside the gene matches: 17. The CDR3 loop reads CASSSNTKAGGRETGELFF. The CDR3, as DNA: TGTGCCAGCAGCTCGAACACGAAAGCGGGAGGCCGGGAAACCGGGGAGCTGTTTTTT.

The V gene is TRBV12-3 or TRBV12-4, the J gene TRBJ1-1; D remains unclear. Between the trimmed V and J ends, which lost 5 bases and 1 base, there was a span of 8 bases. The CDR3 totals 13 residues. CDR3 loop: CASSTTANTEAFF. CDR3 in DNA: TGTGCCAGCAGTACCACAGCGAACACTGAAGCTTTCTTT.

The chain links TRBV19 to TRBJ2-1; 10 bases map to TRBD2. J was trimmed by 8 bases and V by 2 bases; bases with no gene match: 9. The CDR3 extends over 16 amino acids. CDR1 is LNHDA, CDR2 SQIVND, per germline (reference sequence). CDR3 DNA sequence: TGTGCCAGTAGTATACCAGCGGGAGGGCCAAGGTATGAGCAGTTCTTC. This sequence encodes CASSIPAGGPRYEQFF.

The chain links TRBV6-6 to TRBJ1-6; 9 bases fit TRBD1. The ends lost 5 bases at V and 9 bases at J; junction bases unmatched: 14. The CDR3 is made up of 17 amino acids. Germline lookup yields CDR1 MNHNY and CDR2 SVGAGI (reference sequence). The CDR3 nucleotides are TGTGCCAGCAGTCGGACAGGGGACCGAGTTGGTGTTTCACCCCTCCACTTT. Translation: CASSRTGDRVGVSPLHF.

The V and J genes are TRBV12-3 or TRBV12-4 and TRBJ2-5; a weak D match, TRBD1 (6 bases). CDR3 size: 13 residues. Trimming removed 5 bases from V and 4 bases from J, with 11 bases in between. As DNA, the CDR3 is TGTGCCAGCAGTCCAGGGGTTGGAGAGACCCAGTACTTC. Encoded protein: CASSPGVGETQYF.

A few counts support this clone. V and J are TRBV3-1 (or the pseudogene TRBV3-2) and TRBJ1-2, with D perhaps matching TRBD1 (6 bases). In germline, CDR1 is LGHDT, CDR2 YNNKEL (reference sequence). CDR3 length: 17 residues. Trimming cost V 0 bases and J 7 bases, with 21 bases left between them. The CDR3 bases are TGTGCCAGCAGCCAAGAGAACAGGGTTGGGTTGCGTGGTGGCTACACCTTC. This codes for CASSQENRVGLRGGYTF.

The chain joins TRBV18 to TRBJ2-2, with D hard to call. Trimming removed 3 bases at V and 5 bases at J, with 4 bases between. Germline CDR1 and CDR2: KGHSH and LQKENI. CDR3 length: 12 residues. The CDR3 reads CASSPQTGELFF. In nucleotides, the CDR3 is TGTGCCAGCTCACCCCAGACCGGGGAGCTGTTTTTT.

The chain uses TRBV11-3 and TRBJ2-2; D ambiguous. Per the germline V gene, CDR1 is SGHNT and CDR2 is YENEEA. The V end was cut by 8 bases, the J end by 6 bases, with 16 bases between. The CDR3 loop spans 14 amino acids. The CDR3: CASPEEFMPGELFF. As DNA, the CDR3 is TGTGCCAGCCCCGAGGAGTTTATGCCCGGGGAGCTGTTTTTT. Looking up the rest from reference TRBV11-3 and TRBJ2-2 gives the full variable domain: EAGVVQSPRYKIIEKKQPVAFWCNPISGHNTLYWYLQNLGQGPELLIRYENEEAVDDSQLPKDRFSAERLKGVDSTLKIQPAELGDSAVYLCASPEEFMPGELFFGEGSRLTVL.

This clone has a count of ten or more. The chain joins TRBV7-8 to TRBJ1-4, with a possible D match to TRBD1 (5 bases). Trimming left V 2 bases short and J 4 bases short, with 8 bases between. Germline CDR1 SGHVS, CDR2 FQNEAQ. This CDR3 has 14 residues. Here the CDR3 reads CASSLNRNNEKLFF. The DNA for the CDR3 is TGTGCCAGCAGCTTAAACAGGAATAATGAAAAACTGTTTTTT.

This clone was seen only once. The genes are TRBV6-5 and TRBJ2-2, with D maybe TRBD2 (5 bases). Germline assignment: CDR1 MNHEY and CDR2 SVGAGI. CDR3 length: 14 amino acids. V lost 1 base, J lost 3 bases, and 6 bases lay in between. This CDR3 reads CASSYWEYTGELFF. The DNA for the CDR3 is TGTGCCAGCAGTTACTGGGAGTACACCGGGGAGCTGTTTTTT.

The chain couples TRBV15 to TRBJ1-2; D perhaps matches TRBD1 (6 bases). This CDR3 comprises 13 residues. V dropped 5 bases and J dropped 4 bases, with 11 bases sitting between them. Looked up from germline, CDR1 is LNHNV and CDR2 is YYDKDF (reference sequence). The chain's CDR3 is CATSDGRGYGYTF. In DNA, the CDR3 is TGTGCCACCAGCGACGGCAGGGGCTATGGCTACACCTTC.